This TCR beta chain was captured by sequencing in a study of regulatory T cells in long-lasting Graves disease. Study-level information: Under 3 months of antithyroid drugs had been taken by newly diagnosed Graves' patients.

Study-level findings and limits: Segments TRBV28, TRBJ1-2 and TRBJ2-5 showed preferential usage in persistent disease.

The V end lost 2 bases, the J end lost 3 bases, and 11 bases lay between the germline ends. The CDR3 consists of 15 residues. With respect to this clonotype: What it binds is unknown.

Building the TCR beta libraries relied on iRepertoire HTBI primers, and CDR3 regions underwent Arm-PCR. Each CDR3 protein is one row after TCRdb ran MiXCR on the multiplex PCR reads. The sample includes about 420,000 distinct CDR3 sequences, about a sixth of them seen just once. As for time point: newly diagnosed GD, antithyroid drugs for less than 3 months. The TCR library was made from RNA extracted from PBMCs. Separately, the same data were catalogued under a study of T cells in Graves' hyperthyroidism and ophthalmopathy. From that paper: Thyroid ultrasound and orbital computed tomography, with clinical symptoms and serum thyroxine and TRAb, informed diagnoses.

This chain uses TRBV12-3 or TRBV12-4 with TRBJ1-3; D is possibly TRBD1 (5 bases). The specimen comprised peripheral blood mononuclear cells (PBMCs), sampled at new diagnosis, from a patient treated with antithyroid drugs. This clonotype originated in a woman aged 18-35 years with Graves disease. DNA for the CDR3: TGTGCCAGCAGTTTATCTGGGGCCTTTGGAAACACCATATATTTT. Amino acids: CASSLSGAFGNTIYF.